The 22 T cell receptor beta chains below come from one sample, sequenced in a study of radiation and T cells in renal cell carcinoma. Treatment indicated: treatment-naive control, cytoreductive nephrectomy. TCRdb's table, derived via immunoSEQ multiplex PCR, lists solely in-frame clones and lacks some. Among some 10,000 clones listed, 55% to 70% were seen once. The material sequenced was tumor tissue, taken from a patient whose treatment was nephrectomy without radiotherapy. These receptors all come from a man between 60 and 70 years old with renal cell carcinoma.

The rearrangement links TRBV5-8 to TRBJ2-1; 9 bases are shared with TRBD1. Germline lookup yields CDR1 SGHTS and CDR2 YDEGEE. The CDR3 is 15 residues long. The V and J ends lost 9 bases and 0 bases, in that order; junction bases with no gene match: 7. CDR3 loop: CANQQGASSYNEQFF. For the CDR3, the DNA is TGTGCCAATCAACAGGGGGCGAGCTCCTACAATGAGCAGTTCTTC.

The chain's CDR3 is CASSQAVGEYNEQFF. The CDR3 region has the DNA TGCGCCAGCAGCCAGGCCGTGGGAGAGTACAATGAGCAGTTCTTC. The genes are TRBV4-3 and TRBJ2-1, with a possible D match to TRBD2 (5 bases). Germline lookup yields CDR1 LGHNA and CDR2 YSLEER. V was clipped by 3 bases and J by 4 bases, with 13 bases between them. The length of the CDR3 is 15 residues.

This clone occurred a few times. The rearrangement links TRBV9 to TRBJ2-2; 7 bases match TRBD1. V gave up 3 bases and J gave up 4 bases; unmatched junction bases: 6. This CDR3 has 15 amino acids. Per germline, CDR1 SGDLS and CDR2 YYNGEE. CDR3 in DNA: TGTGCCAGCAGCGGAGGACAGGTACTCACCGGGGAGCTGTTTTTT. This sequence encodes CASSGGQVLTGELFF.

J is TRBJ2-1 and V is TRBV4-2; D possibly corresponds to TRBD1 (5 bases). The CDR3 has 14 residues. V was trimmed by 4 bases and J by 4 bases, leaving 11 bases between them. The germline gives CDR1 LGHNA, CDR2 YNFKEQ. CDR3 in DNA: TGTGCCAGCAGCCCGTGGAAGGGGTACAATGAGCAGTTCTTC. Protein sequence: CASSPWKGYNEQFF.

In this sample, this clone turned up a few times. The gene calls are TRBV19 and TRBJ2-1; no clear D gene. CDR3 length: 14 amino acids. The V gene lost 5 bases and the J gene lost 5 bases, with 13 bases spanning the gap. The germline gives CDR1 LNHDA, CDR2 SQIVND (reference sequence). CDR3 region: CASSASPADNEQFF. For the CDR3, the DNA is TGTGCCAGTAGTGCCAGCCCGGCCGACAATGAGCAGTTCTTC. Full variable domain (missing parts from reference TRBV19 and TRBJ2-1): DGGITQSPKYLFRKEGQNVTLSCEQNLNHDAMYWYRQDPGQGLRLIYYSQIVNDFQKGDIAEGYSVSREKKESFPLTVTSAQKNPTAFYLCASSASPADNEQFFGPGTRLTVL.

This clone counts as medium-sized. The J gene is TRBJ2-3, the V gene TRBV4-2; maybe TRBD2 (6 bases). The CDR3 spans 12 residues. The V end lost 3 bases, the J end lost 11 bases, and 12 bases lay between the germline ends. Germline CDR1 reads LGHNA; CDR2 reads YNFKEQ. DNA for the CDR3: TGTGCCAGCAGCCAGGGCGGGATACGGCAGTATTTT. This sequence encodes CASSQGGIRQYF.

The V and J genes are TRBV9 and TRBJ1-4; unclear D gene. Deletions cut 3 bases from V and 0 bases from J, with 12 bases between. CDR3 length: 16 amino acids. Germline V CDR1 and CDR2: SGDLS, YYNGEE. CDR3 sequence reads: CASSAEGFATNEKLFF. The DNA of the CDR3 is TGTGCCAGCAGCGCCGAAGGGTTTGCAACTAATGAAAAACTGTTTTTT.

A single count supports this clone. CDR3: CASSQLGLAGAILSDTQYF. Written as DNA, the CDR3 is TGTGCCAGCAGCCAATTGGGACTAGCGGGGGCCATTCTCTCGGATACGCAGTATTTT. The rearrangement joins TRBV4-2 to TRBJ2-3; 14 bases are a match to TRBD2. The CDR3 runs to 19 residues. In germline, CDR1 is LGHNA, CDR2 YNFKEQ. V dropped 2 bases and J dropped 6; count of bases not matched to a gene: 13.

With respect to this clone: It is unclear where the CDR3 begins or ends on the DNA, so no DNA is shown, and the CDR3 is as TCRdb lists it. This rearrangement joins TRBV28 to TRBJ1-2; the table names TRBD1, a call not compared with the DNA. Germline loops: CDR1 MDHEN, CDR2 SYDVKM. The CDR3 region is 13 residues in length, termini included. CDR3 sequence reads: CASSSSTGDGYTF.

The rearrangement joins TRBV7-2 to TRBJ1-4; tentatively, D is TRBD1 (6 bases). Germline CDR1 and CDR2: SGHTA and FQGNSA. Trimming pared 3 bases from V and 5 bases from J, leaving 10 bases between. The CDR3 consists of 14 residues. DNA for the CDR3: TGTGCCAGCAGCTTTGGAAGGGGGAATGAAAAACTGTTTTTT. Translation gives CASSFGRGNEKLFF.

V usage is TRBV28 and J usage is TRBJ1-2; tentative D call: TRBD1 (5 bases). Trimming took off 3 bases at V and 3 bases at J, with 11 bases between the two ends. The germline CDR1 and CDR2 sequences are MDHEN and SYDVKM. CDR3 size: 14 residues. The CDR3 sequence is CASSFSGFDYGYTF. In nucleotides, the CDR3 is TGTGCCAGCAGTTTCTCAGGGTTCGACTATGGCTACACCTTC.

This rearrangement joins TRBV11-2 to TRBJ2-2, with D perhaps TRBD1 or TRBD2 (5 bases each). V was clipped by 1 base and J by 6 bases, with 12 bases between them. Germline V gene lookup returns CDR1 SGHAT and CDR2 FQNNGV. The CDR3 totals 15 residues. Here the CDR3 reads CASSLVGTGSGELFF. CDR3 DNA sequence: TGTGCCAGCAGCTTAGTAGGGACGGGATCCGGGGAGCTGTTTTTT. The whole variable domain, filled in from reference TRBV11-2 and TRBJ2-2, reads EAGVAQSPRYKIIEKRQSVAFWCNPISGHATLYWYQQILGQGPKLLIQFQNNGVVDDSQLPKDRFSAERLKGVDSTLKIQPAKLEDSAVYLCASSLVGTGSGELFFGEGSRLTVL.

This chain uses TRBV7-2 with TRBJ2-4; perhaps TRBD1 as D (5 bases). CDR3 length: 14 amino acids. V lost 0 bases to trimming and J lost 6 bases, with 9 bases between them. Germline V gives CDR1 SGHTA, CDR2 FQGNSA. The CDR3 here is CASSLAIQGNIQYF. DNA for the CDR3: TGTGCCAGCAGCTTAGCAATCCAGGGAAACATTCAGTACTTC.

V is TRBV6-6 and J is TRBJ1-1; TRBD1 aligns across 9 bases. Germline CDR1 reads MNHNY; CDR2 reads SVGAGI (reference sequence). With 2 bases clipped from V and 12 bases from J, the junction kept 7 bases outside the gene matches. The CDR3 is 13 residues long. This CDR3 is CASSYPGTGKTFF. Here the CDR3 DNA reads TGTGCCAGCAGTTACCCCGGGACAGGGAAGACTTTCTTT.

The chain carries TRBV5-1 and TRBJ1-1, with D unclear. The CDR3 length is 14 residues. Looked up from germline, CDR1 is SGHRS and CDR2 is YFSETQ. V was trimmed by 2 bases and J by 2 bases, leaving 10 bases between them. The CDR3 reads CASSLGASNTEAFF. Here the CDR3 DNA reads TGCGCCAGCAGCTTAGGCGCCTCAAACACTGAAGCTTTCTTT.

This clone was counted a few times. The chain links TRBV10-3 to TRBJ1-4; D perhaps matches TRBD1 (5 bases). Germline CDR1 reads ENHRY; CDR2 reads SYGVKD. The V end was cut by 2 bases, the J end by 0 bases, with 13 bases between. The CDR3 is 17 amino acids. The CDR3 coding sequence is TGTGCCATCAGTGAGAGGGGCAGGGAAACAACTAATGAAAAACTGTTTTTT. Amino acid sequence: CAISERGRETTNEKLFF.

The CDR3 reads CASSLEAGDYNEQFF. The CDR3 DNA follows: TGTGCCAGCAGCTTGGAGGCGGGAGACTACAATGAGCAGTTCTTC. The genes are TRBV5-4 and TRBJ2-1, with TRBD2 identical over 7 bases. This CDR3 is built from 15 residues. Trimming took 0 bases from V and 3 from J; bases not matched to a gene: 3. Germline V CDR1 and CDR2: SGHNT, YYREEE (reference sequence). Full variable domain (missing parts from reference TRBV5-4 and TRBJ2-1): ETGVTQSPTHLIKTRGQQVTLRCSSQSGHNTVSWYQQALGQGPQFIFQYYREEENGRGNFPPRFSGLQFPNYSSELNVNALELDDSALYLCASSLEAGDYNEQFFGPGTRLTVL.

This clone is medium-sized by share. This chain uses TRBV10-3 with TRBJ1-5; no clear D. Germline assignment: CDR1 ENHRY and CDR2 SYGVKD. CDR3 length: 13 amino acids. Trimming pared 2 bases from V and 6 bases from J, leaving 8 bases between. The CDR3 DNA sequence: TGTGCCATCAGTGAGAACCCTGGTCAGCCCCAGCATTTT. It specifies CAISENPGQPQHF.

CDR3 region: CASSIPTETYQPQHF. The CDR3 DNA reads as TGTGCCAGTAGTATCCCGACAGAGACTTATCAGCCCCAGCATTTT. V gene TRBV19 combines with J gene TRBJ1-5, with D possibly being TRBD1 (5 bases). CDR1 and CDR2 (germline): LNHDA, SQIVND (reference sequence). V dropped 3 bases and J dropped 5 bases, with 14 bases sitting between them. This CDR3 region has 15 residues.

The gene calls are TRBV2 and TRBJ2-2; no clear D. Trimming stripped 0 bases from V and 6 bases from J, with 8 bases between. The V gene's germline CDR1 is SNHLY and CDR2 FYNNEI. This CDR3 contains 14 residues. CDR3 in amino acids: CASSEAGGAGELFF. For the CDR3, the DNA is TGTGCCAGCAGTGAAGCGGGCGGCGCCGGGGAGCTGTTTTTT.

This CDR3 is CASRLTSGGADEQFF. Written as DNA, the CDR3 is TGTGCCAGCAGATTGACTAGCGGGGGGGCGGATGAGCAGTTCTTC. The rearrangement uses TRBV6-5 and TRBJ2-1; TRBD2 aligns across 14 bases. Trimming cost V 6 bases and J 8 bases; bases outside gene matches: 6. From germline, CDR1 is MNHEY and CDR2 SVGAGI. The CDR3 has 15 residues.

This chain's CDR3 is CASSDRGLWDEQYF. The CDR3 nucleotides are TGTGCCAGCAGTGACCGGGGGCTATGGGACGAGCAGTACTTC. The chain recombines TRBV6-1 with TRBJ2-7; possibly TRBD1 or TRBD2 for D (6 bases each). The CDR3 runs 14 residues. V was shortened by 3 bases and J by 5 bases, with 14 bases between the two germline ends. Germline CDR1 is MNHNS and CDR2 is SASEGT.